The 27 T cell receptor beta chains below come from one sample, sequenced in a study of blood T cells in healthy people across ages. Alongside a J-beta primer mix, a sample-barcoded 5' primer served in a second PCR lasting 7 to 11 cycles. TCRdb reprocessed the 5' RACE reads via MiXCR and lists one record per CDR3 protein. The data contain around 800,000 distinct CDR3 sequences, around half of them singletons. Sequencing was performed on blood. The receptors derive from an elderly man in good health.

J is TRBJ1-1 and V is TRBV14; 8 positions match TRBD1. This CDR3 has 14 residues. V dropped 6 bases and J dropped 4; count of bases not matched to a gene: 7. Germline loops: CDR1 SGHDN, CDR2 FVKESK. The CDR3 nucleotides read TGTGCCAGCAGGGCAACAGGGGGAATCACTGAAGCTTTCTTT. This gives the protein CASRATGGITEAFF.

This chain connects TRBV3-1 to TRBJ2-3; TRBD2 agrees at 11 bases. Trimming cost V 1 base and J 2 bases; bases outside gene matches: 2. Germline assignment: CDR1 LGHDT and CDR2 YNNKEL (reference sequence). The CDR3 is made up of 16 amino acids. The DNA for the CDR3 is TGTGCCAGCAGCCAAGGACTAGCGGGAAACACAGATACGCAGTATTTT. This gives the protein CASSQGLAGNTDTQYF.

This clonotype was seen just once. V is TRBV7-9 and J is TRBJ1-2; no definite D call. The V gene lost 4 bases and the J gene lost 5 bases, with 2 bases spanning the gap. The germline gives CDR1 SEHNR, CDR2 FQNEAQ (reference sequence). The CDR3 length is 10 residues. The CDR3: CASSSYGYTF. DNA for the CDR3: TGTGCCAGCAGCTCTTATGGCTACACCTTC.

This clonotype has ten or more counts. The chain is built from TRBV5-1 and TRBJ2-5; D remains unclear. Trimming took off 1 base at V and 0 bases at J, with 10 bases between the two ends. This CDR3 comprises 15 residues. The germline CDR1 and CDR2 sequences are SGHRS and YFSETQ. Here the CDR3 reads CASSLNGPNQETQYF. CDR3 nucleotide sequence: TGCGCCAGCAGCTTGAACGGGCCGAACCAAGAGACCCAGTACTTC.

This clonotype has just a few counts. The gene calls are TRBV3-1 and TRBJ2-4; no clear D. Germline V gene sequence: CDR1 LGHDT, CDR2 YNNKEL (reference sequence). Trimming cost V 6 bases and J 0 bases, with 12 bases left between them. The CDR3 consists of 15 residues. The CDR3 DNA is TGTGCCAGCAGTACAACCCCAGGAGCCAAAAACATTCAGTACTTC. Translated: CASSTTPGAKNIQYF.

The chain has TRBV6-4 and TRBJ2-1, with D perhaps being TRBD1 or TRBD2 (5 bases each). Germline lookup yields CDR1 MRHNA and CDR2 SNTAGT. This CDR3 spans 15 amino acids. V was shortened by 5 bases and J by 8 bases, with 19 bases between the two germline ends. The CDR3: CASSRLHEGKYEQFF. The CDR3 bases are TGTGCCAGCAGTCGACTCCACGAGGGGAAGTATGAGCAGTTCTTC.

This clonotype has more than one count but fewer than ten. The CDR3 DNA reads TGTGCCAGCAGTGACAGGGCGTCCTACGAGCAGTACTTC. It encodes CASSDRASYEQYF. The chain carries TRBV28 and TRBJ2-7, with TRBD1 matching over 7 bases. The CDR3 consists of 13 residues. J gave up 1 base and V 5 bases, and 2 bases lay outside the gene matches. From germline, CDR1 is MDHEN and CDR2 SYDVKM.

In DNA, the CDR3 is TGCGCCAGCAGCTTGGGTGTTATTGCGGGACAGCCCTACGAGCAGTACTTC. It encodes CASSLGVIAGQPYEQYF. The chain recombines TRBV5-1 with TRBJ2-7; TRBD1 might be the D (7 bases). Germline-derived CDR1 and CDR2 are SGHRS and YFSETQ. V lost 0 bases, J lost 2 bases, and 18 bases lay in between. CDR3 length: 17 residues.

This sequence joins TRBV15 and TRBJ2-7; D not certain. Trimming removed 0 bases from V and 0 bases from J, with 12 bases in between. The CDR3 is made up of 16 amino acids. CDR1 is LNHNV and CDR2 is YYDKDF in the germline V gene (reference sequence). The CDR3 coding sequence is TGTGCCACCAGCAGAGATCGTGATAGGAGCTCCTACGAGCAGTACTTC. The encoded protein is CATSRDRDRSSYEQYF.

The CDR3 DNA reads as TGCAGTGCTAGAGATACTAGCCGGCAGCAGTACTTC. Its translation: CSARDTSRQQYF. The chain is built from TRBV20-1 and TRBJ2-1; D is possibly TRBD2 (6 bases). The DNA end is a closer match to TRBJ2-7, so the J assignment may be wrong. CDR3 length: 12 residues. CDR1 and CDR2 from the germline V gene are DFQATT and SNEGSKA (reference sequence).

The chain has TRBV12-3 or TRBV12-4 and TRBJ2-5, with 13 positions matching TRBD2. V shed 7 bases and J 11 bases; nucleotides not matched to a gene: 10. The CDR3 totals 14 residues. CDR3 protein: CASTQGLAGHEQYF. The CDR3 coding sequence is TGTGCCAGCACCCAGGGACTAGCGGGGCATGAGCAGTACTTC.

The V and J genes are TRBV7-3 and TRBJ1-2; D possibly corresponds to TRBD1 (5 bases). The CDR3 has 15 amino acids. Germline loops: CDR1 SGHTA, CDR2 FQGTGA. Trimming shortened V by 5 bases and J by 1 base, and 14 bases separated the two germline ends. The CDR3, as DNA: TGTGCCAGCAGCCCACGGGGGAGCGGTAACTATGGCTACACCTTC. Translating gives CASSPRGSGNYGYTF.

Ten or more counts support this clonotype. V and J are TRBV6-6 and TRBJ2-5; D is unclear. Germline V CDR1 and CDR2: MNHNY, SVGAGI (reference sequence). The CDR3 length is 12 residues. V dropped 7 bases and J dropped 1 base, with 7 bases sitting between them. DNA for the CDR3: TGTGCCAGCACGTGGTCCCAAGAGACCCAGTACTTC. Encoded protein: CASTWSQETQYF.

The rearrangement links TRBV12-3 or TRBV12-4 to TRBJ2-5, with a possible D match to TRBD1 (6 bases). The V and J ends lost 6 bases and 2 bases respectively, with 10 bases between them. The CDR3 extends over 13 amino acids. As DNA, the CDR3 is TGTGCCAGCAGCAAGAGGGGGCAAGAGACCCAGTACTTC. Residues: CASSKRGQETQYF.

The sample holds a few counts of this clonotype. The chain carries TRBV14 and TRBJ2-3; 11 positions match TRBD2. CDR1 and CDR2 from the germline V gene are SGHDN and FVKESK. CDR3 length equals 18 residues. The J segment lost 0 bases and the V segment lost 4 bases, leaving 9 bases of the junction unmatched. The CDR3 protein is CASSPLRGTSGSTDTQYF. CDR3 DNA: TGTGCCAGCAGCCCCCTAAGGGGGACTAGCGGTAGCACAGATACGCAGTATTTT.

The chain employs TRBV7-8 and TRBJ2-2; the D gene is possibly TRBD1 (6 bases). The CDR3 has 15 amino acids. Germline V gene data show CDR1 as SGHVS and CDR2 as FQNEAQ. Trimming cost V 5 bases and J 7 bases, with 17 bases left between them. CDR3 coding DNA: TGTGCCAGCAGCCAACAGGGCTTAGGAGGCGGGGAGCTGTTTTTT. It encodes CASSQQGLGGGELFF.

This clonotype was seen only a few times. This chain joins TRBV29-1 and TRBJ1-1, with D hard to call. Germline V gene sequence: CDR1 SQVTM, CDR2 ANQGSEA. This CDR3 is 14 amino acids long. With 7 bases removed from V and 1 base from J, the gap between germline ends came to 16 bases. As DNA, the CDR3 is TGCAGCGCCCCGGGCGGGATGGGGAACACTGAAGCTTTCTTT. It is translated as CSAPGGMGNTEAFF.

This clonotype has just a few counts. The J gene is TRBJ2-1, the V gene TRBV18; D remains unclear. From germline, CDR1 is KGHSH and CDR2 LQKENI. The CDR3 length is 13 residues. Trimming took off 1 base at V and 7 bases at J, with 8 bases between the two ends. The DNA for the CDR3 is TGTGCCAGCTCACCACAGCAGTTTAATGAGCAGTTCTTC. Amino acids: CASSPQQFNEQFF.

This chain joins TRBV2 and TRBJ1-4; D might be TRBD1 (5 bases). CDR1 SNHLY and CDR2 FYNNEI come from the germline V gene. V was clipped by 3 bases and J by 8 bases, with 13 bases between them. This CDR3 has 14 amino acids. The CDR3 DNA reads TGTGCCAGCAGTGACAGGGTGTCGCGCGAAAAACTGTTTTTT. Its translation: CASSDRVSREKLFF.

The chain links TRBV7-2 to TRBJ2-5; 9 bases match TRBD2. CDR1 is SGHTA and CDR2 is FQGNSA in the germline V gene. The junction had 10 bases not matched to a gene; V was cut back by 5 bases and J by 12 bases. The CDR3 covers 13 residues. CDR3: CASSVPGLAGEYF. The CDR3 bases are TGTGCCAGCAGCGTTCCGGGACTAGCCGGAGAGTACTTC.

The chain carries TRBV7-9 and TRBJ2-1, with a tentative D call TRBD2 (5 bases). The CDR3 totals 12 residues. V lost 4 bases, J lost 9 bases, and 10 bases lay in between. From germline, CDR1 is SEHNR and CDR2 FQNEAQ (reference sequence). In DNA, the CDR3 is TGTGCCAGCAGCTCAGCGGTGGGTGAGCAGTTCTTC. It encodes CASSSAVGEQFF.

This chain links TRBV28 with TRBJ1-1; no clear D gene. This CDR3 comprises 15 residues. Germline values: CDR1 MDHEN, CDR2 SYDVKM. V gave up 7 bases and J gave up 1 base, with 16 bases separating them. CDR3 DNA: TGTGCCAGCACCGTAGGAGGGCCATCGAACACTGAAGCTTTCTTT. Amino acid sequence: CASTVGGPSNTEAFF.

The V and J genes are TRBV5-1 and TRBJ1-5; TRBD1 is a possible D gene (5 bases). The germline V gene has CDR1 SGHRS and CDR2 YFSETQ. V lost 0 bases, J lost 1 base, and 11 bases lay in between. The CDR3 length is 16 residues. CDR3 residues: CASSLGVGASNQPQHF. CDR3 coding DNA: TGCGCCAGCAGCTTGGGTGTAGGGGCCAGCAATCAGCCCCAGCATTTT.

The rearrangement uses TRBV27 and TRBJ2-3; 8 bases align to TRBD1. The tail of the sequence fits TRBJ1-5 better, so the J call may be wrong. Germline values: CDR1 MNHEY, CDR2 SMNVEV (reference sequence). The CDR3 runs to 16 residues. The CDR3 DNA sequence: TGTGCCAGCAGTCAGTACAGGGGGACTAGCACAGATACGCAGCATTTT. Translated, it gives CASSQYRGTSTDTQHF.

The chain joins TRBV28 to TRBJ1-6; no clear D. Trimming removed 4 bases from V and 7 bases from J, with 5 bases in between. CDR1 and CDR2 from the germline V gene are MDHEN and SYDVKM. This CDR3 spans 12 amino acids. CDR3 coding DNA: TGTGCCAGCAGTTCCCAAAATTCACCCCTCCACTTT. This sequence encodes CASSSQNSPLHF.

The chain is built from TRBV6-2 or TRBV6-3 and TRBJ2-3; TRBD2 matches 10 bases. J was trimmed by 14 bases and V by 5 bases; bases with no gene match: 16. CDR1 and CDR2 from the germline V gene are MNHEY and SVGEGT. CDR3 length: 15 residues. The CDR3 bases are TGTGCCAGCAGTGAGATCGGACTAGCGGACAGATACGCGTATTTT. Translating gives CASSEIGLADRYAYF.

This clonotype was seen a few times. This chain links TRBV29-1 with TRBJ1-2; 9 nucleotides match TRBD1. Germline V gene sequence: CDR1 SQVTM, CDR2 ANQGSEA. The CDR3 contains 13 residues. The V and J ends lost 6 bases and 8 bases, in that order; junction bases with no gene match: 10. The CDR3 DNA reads TGCAGCGTACGGGACAGGGATTCGGGGGGCTACACCTTC. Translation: CSVRDRDSGGYTF.